This entry lists 7 T cell receptor beta chains sequenced from one sample in a study of shared clonotypes between healthy human individuals. Produced via immunoSEQ multiplex PCR; TCRdb's table is partial and in-frame only. The sample carries around 700,000 clones, about 74% recorded once. Sequencing used memory CD4+ T cells sorted from blood. The subset here: CD45RA-negative fraction. All receptors derive from a woman aged 30 to 39 in good health.

The chain has TRBV7-9 and TRBJ2-5; TRBD1 might be the D (6 bases). Per germline, CDR1 SEHNR and CDR2 FQNEAQ (reference sequence). This CDR3 is built from 15 residues. The ends were cut back, 5 bases at V and 3 bases at J, with 16 bases in the middle. CDR3 loop: CASSLRERGKETQYF. CDR3 in DNA: TGTGCCAGCAGCCTAAGGGAGAGGGGGAAAGAGACCCAGTACTTC.

This clone was detected a few times. This chain uses TRBV7-8 with TRBJ1-5; tentative D call: TRBD1 (6 bases). The V gene's germline CDR1 is SGHVS and CDR2 FQNEAQ. CDR3 length: 14 amino acids. Trimming pared 2 bases from V and 3 bases from J, leaving 8 bases between. The chain's CDR3 is CASSLRDNNQPQHF. CDR3 sequence (DNA): TGTGCCAGCAGCTTACGGGACAACAATCAGCCCCAGCATTTT.

The chain combines TRBV18 with TRBJ2-1; D ambiguous. The germline gives CDR1 KGHSH, CDR2 LQKENI. The CDR3 contains 16 residues. V shed 2 bases and J shed 9 bases, with 20 bases lying between them. For the CDR3, the DNA is TGTGCCAGCTCACCAAAGTCATCCGGTACAACGGTTGAGCAGTTCTTC. Its protein is CASSPKSSGTTVEQFF.

The V gene is TRBV5-1, the J gene TRBJ1-5; possible D gene TRBD1, 5 bases. The CDR3 runs 15 residues. V was trimmed by 4 bases and J by 0 bases, leaving 11 bases between them. The V gene's germline CDR1 is SGHRS and CDR2 YFSETQ. CDR3 coding DNA: TGCGCCAGCAGCCGGGACGGATATAGCAATCAGCCCCAGCATTTT. Its protein product is CASSRDGYSNQPQHF.

The chain is built from TRBV28 and TRBJ2-1, with D perhaps matching TRBD2 (6 bases). Germline CDR1 MDHEN, CDR2 SYDVKM. V was trimmed by 4 bases and J by 10 bases, leaving 14 bases between them. The CDR3 has 13 residues. The CDR3 DNA reads TGTGCCAGCAGTTCGGCTAGCGTTCGAGAGCAGTTCTTC. Translated: CASSSASVREQFF.

The J gene is TRBJ1-2, the V gene TRBV19, with TRBD1 identical over 7 bases. Germline V gene sequence: CDR1 LNHDA, CDR2 SQIVND (reference sequence). V was clipped by 6 bases and J by 2 bases; unmatched bases: 6. The CDR3 contains 14 residues. As DNA, the CDR3 is TGTGCCAGTAGAACACCGGGACAGAACTATGGCTACACCTTC. It yields the protein CASRTPGQNYGYTF.

This chain links TRBV28 with TRBJ1-4; D possibly corresponds to TRBD1 (6 bases). Germline assignment: CDR1 MDHEN and CDR2 SYDVKM. The V and J ends lost 4 bases and 0 bases respectively, with 12 bases between them. The CDR3 spans 16 residues. CDR3 DNA: TGTGCCAGCAGTTGGGGCACAGGGACAACTAATGAAAAACTGTTTTTT. Protein: CASSWGTGTTNEKLFF.